This T cell receptor beta chain emerged from a study of cytomegalovirus exposure and HLA in healthy donors. As concerns this clone: Its antigen is still unknown.

Points from the study as a whole: An ancestry cluster, one associated with Asian ancestry, reportedly showed fewer N-insertions than the 666-donor mean in a later analysis. CMV serostatus was the sole immune exposure data available. An analysis done earlier found most TCR beta V segments productive about 87% or about 30% of the time.

The CDR3 length is 14 residues. The junction had 10 bases not matched to a gene; V was cut back by 5 bases and J by 7 bases. Germline lookup yields CDR1 SEHNR and CDR2 FQNEAQ (reference sequence). Use of 60 Vbeta and 13 Jbeta primers characterized the PCR. Sequencing used immunoSEQ multiplex PCR; TCRdb keeps in-frame clones, though not all of them. The sample yields 150,000 to 200,000 clones, around 80% seen once. The TCR sequence derives from a man younger than 35 in good health and CMV-seronegative. The chain links TRBV7-9 to TRBJ2-7; 8 positions match TRBD1. Input material: PBMCs. DNA for the CDR3: TGTGCCAGCAGCCCTACGGACAGGGTTCGGGAGCAGTACTTC. Protein: CASSPTDRVREQYF.